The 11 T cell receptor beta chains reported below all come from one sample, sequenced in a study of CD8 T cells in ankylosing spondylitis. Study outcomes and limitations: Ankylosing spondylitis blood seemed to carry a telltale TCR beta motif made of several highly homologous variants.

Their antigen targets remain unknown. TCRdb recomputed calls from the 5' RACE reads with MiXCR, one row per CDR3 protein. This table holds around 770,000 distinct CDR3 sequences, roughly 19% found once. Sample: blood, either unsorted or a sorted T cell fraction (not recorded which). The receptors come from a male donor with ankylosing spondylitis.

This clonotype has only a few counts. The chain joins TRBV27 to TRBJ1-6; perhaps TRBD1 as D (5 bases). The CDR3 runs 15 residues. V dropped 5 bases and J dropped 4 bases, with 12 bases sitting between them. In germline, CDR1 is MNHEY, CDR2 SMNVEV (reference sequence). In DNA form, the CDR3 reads TGTGCCAGCAGTCCCATGGGACCATATAATTCACCCCTCCACTTT. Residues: CASSPMGPYNSPLHF.

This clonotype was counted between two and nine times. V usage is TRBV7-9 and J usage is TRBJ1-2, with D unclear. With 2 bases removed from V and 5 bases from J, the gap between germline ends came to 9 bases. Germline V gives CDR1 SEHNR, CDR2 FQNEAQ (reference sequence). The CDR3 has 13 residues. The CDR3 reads CASSLPSWYGYTF. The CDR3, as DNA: TGTGCCAGCAGCTTACCCTCTTGGTATGGCTACACCTTC.

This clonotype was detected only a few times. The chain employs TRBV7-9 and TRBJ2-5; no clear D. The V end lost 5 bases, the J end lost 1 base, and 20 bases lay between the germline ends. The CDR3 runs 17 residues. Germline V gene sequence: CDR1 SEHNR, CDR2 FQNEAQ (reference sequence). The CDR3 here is CASSQLLGPRGQETQYF. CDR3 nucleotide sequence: TGTGCCAGCAGCCAACTTCTAGGACCAAGAGGCCAAGAGACCCAGTACTTC. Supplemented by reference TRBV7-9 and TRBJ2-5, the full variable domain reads DTGVSQNPRHKITKRGQNVTFRCDPISEHNRLYWYRQTLGQGPEFLTYFQNEAQLEKSRLLSDRFSAERPKGSFSTLEIQRTEQGDSAMYLCASSQLLGPRGQETQYFGPGTRLLVL.

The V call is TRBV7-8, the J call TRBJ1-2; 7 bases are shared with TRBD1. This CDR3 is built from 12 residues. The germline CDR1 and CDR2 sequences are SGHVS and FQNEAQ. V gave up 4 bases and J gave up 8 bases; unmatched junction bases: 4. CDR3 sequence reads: CASSSRTGGYTF. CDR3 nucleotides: TGTGCCAGCAGCTCAAGGACAGGCGGCTACACCTTC. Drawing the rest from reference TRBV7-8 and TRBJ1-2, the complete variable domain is GAGVSQSPRYKVAKRGQDVALRCDPISGHVSLFWYQQALGQGPEFLTYFQNEAQLDKSGLPSDRFFAERPEGSVSTLKIQRTQQEDSAVYLCASSSRTGGYTFGSGTRLTVV.

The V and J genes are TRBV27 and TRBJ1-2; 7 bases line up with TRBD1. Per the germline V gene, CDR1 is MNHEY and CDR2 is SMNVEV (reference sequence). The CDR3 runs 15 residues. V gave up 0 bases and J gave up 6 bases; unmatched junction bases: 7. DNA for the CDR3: TGTGCCAGCAGTTTATCTTTGACAGGGAGAGATGGCTACACCTTC. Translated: CASSLSLTGRDGYTF.

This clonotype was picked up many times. CDR3 loop: CSPGTSGRDTQYF. CDR3 nucleotide sequence: TGCAGTCCTGGGACTAGCGGGAGAGATACGCAGTATTTT. The V call is TRBV20-1, the J call TRBJ2-3; 14 bases align to TRBD2. Losses at the gene ends were 8 bases for V and 5 bases for J; bases not matched to a gene: 3. Germline assignment: CDR1 DFQATT and CDR2 SNEGSKA (reference sequence). The CDR3 length is 13 residues.

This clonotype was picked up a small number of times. This CDR3 is CASKDRRPGSLDVQYF. For the CDR3, the DNA is TGTGCCAGCAAGGACCGTAGACCTGGATCCCTGGATGTGCAGTACTTC. The chain employs TRBV6-2 or TRBV6-3 and TRBJ2-7; D gene uncertain. Germline V gives CDR1 MNHEY, CDR2 SVGEGT. V was pared by 7 bases and J by 9 bases, with 28 bases between. The CDR3 is 16 residues long.

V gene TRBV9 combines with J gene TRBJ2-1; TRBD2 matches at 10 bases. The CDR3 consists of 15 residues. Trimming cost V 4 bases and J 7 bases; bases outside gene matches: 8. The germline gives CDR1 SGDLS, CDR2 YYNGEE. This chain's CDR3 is CASSTQAGGWNEQFF. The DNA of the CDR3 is TGTGCCAGCAGCACCCAAGCGGGGGGGTGGAATGAGCAGTTCTTC.

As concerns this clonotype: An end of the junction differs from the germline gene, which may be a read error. CDR3 coding DNA: TGTGCCAGCAGGGGGACGGATAACTATGGCTACACCTTT. Translating it yields CASRGTDNYGYTF. This chain links TRBV6-6 with TRBJ1-2; maybe TRBD1 (5 bases). This CDR3 spans 13 amino acids. Germline CDR1 reads MNHNY; CDR2 reads SVGAGI (reference sequence).

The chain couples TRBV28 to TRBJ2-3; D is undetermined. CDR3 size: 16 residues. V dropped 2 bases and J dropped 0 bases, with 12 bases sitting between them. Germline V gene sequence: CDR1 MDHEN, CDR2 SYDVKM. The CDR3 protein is CASSLHDQTSTDTQYF. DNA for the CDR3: TGTGCCAGCAGTTTACACGACCAAACTAGCACAGATACGCAGTATTTT.

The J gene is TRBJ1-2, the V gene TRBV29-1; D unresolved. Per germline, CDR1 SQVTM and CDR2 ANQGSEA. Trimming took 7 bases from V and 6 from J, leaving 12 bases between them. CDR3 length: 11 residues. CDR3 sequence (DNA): TGCAGCGGTAGGGCGACGGATGGCTACACCTTC. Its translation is CSGRATDGYTF.